One sample yielded the 27 T cell receptor beta chains listed below, sequenced in a study of radiation and T cells in renal cell carcinoma (TCRdb year 2020). The library was obtained by the immunoSEQ multiplex PCR assay. Not all clones reach the TCRdb copy of this immuneACCESS table, which keeps in-frame sequences only. Checked studies attribute under half of the gap to unresolved V genes and leave the rest unexplained. For this sample the table gives about 170,000 clones, of which around 90% were detected only once. The ten largest clones take up about 11% of the sample. The sample's time point, from its label and the paper: blood 4 weeks post-SBRT, at nephrectomy. Per the publication, the treatment or condition label means: 15 Gy SBRT to primary tumor, nephrectomy 4 weeks later. Sequences were derived from blood, sampled from a patient whose treatment included radiotherapy and nephrectomy. These receptors were taken from a woman aged 45 to 65 with renal cell carcinoma.

The rearrangement joins TRBV27 to TRBJ1-2, with TRBD1 as a possible D gene (6 bases). CDR3 length: 15 amino acids. Germline CDR1 MNHEY, CDR2 SMNVEV (reference sequence). Between the trimmed V and J ends, which lost 4 bases and 4 bases, there was a span of 16 bases. CDR3 residues: CASSSSTGTAYGYTF. CDR3 sequence (DNA): TGTGCCAGCAGTTCCAGTACAGGGACCGCCTATGGCTACACCTTC.

The chain couples TRBV5-6 to TRBJ1-4; D not resolved. This CDR3 comprises 16 residues. The germline CDR1 and CDR2 sequences are SGHDT and YYEEEE. Between the trimmed V and J ends, which lost 2 bases and 10 bases, there was a span of 21 bases. The CDR3 reads CASSFRGPGQEAKLFF. In DNA, the CDR3 is TGTGCCAGCAGCTTCCGGGGTCCCGGGCAGGAGGCAAAACTGTTTTTT.

V and J are TRBV18 and TRBJ1-5; D call uncertain. The CDR3 length is 18 residues. V was cut by 4 bases and J by 0 bases, with 19 bases left in between. Germline V gene sequence: CDR1 KGHSH, CDR2 LQKENI. The CDR3 coding sequence is TGTGCCAGCTCACTAGAACATCAAGGGTTAGGTAGCAATCAGCCCCAGCATTTT. Translating it yields CASSLEHQGLGSNQPQHF.

The chain combines TRBV2 with TRBJ1-2; the D gene is possibly TRBD1 (6 bases). The CDR3 spans 15 residues. V lost 10 bases to trimming and J lost 2 bases, with 20 bases between them. CDR1 is SNHLY and CDR2 is FYNNEI in the germline V gene. The CDR3, as DNA: TGTGCCATCCGGAGCTCCACAGGGCTAAACTATGGCTACACCTTC. Amino acids: CAIRSSTGLNYGYTF.

The rearrangement links TRBV5-6 to TRBJ1-2, with a tentative D call TRBD1 (6 bases). This CDR3 region has 13 residues. Germline lookup yields CDR1 SGHDT and CDR2 YYEEEE. V was cut by 5 bases and J by 4 bases, with 12 bases left in between. CDR3 in amino acids: CASSGGAGYGYTF. CDR3 DNA sequence: TGTGCCAGCAGTGGGGGGGCCGGCTATGGCTACACCTTC.

This clone has more than one count but fewer than ten. The chain carries TRBV7-2 and TRBJ1-6; 7 nucleotides align to TRBD1. The ends lost 1 base at V and 5 bases at J; junction bases unmatched: 5. This CDR3 is built from 16 residues. Germline-derived CDR1 and CDR2 are SGHTA and FQGNSA. The CDR3 region is CASSLEGAQDNSPLHF. The DNA for the CDR3 is TGTGCCAGCAGCTTAGAGGGGGCGCAGGATAATTCACCCCTCCACTTT.

V is TRBV7-3 and J is TRBJ2-1, with 10 bases that match TRBD2. Germline values: CDR1 SGHTA, CDR2 FQGTGA. The junction had 11 bases not matched to a gene; V was cut back by 5 bases and J by 7 bases. The length of the CDR3 is 16 residues. CDR3 bases: TGTGCCAGCAGCCCAAGGGGGACTAGCGTGAAAAATGAGCAGTTCTTC. It specifies CASSPRGTSVKNEQFF.

The chain employs TRBV2 and TRBJ1-2; no reliable D call. With 4 bases removed from V and 8 bases from J, the gap between germline ends came to 14 bases. Germline-derived CDR1 and CDR2 are SNHLY and FYNNEI. CDR3 length: 13 amino acids. CDR3 amino acids: CASSGVGYGGYTF. In nucleotides, the CDR3 is TGTGCCAGCAGTGGAGTGGGGTACGGGGGCTACACCTTC.

This sequence joins TRBV27 and TRBJ2-7; 9 bases map to TRBD1. Germline loops: CDR1 MNHEY, CDR2 SMNVEV (reference sequence). Trimming took 6 bases from V and 3 from J; bases not matched to a gene: 6. CDR3 length: 14 amino acids. The CDR3 protein is CASRKPGQGYEQYF. The CDR3 DNA sequence: TGTGCCAGCAGAAAACCGGGACAGGGCTACGAGCAGTACTTC.

The rearrangement joins TRBV11-1 to TRBJ1-2, with TRBD1 matching over 8 bases. This CDR3 is 13 amino acids long. The junction had 4 bases not matched to a gene; V was cut back by 4 bases and J by 6 bases. CDR1 is SGHAT and CDR2 is FQDESV in the germline V gene (reference sequence). In DNA form, the CDR3 reads TGTGCCAGCAGCTCTGACAGGGGTGATGGCTACACCTTC. It specifies CASSSDRGDGYTF.

CDR3 coding DNA: TGTGCCAGCAGCTTACCCAGGTTTGCCTACGAGCAGTACTTC. Amino acid sequence: CASSLPRFAYEQYF. The gene calls are TRBV7-2 and TRBJ2-7; no reliable D call. V lost 2 bases and J lost 2, with 10 bases in between. Germline values: CDR1 SGHTA, CDR2 FQGNSA. This CDR3 comprises 14 residues.

This chain links TRBV18 with TRBJ2-7; TRBD2 agrees at 7 bases. The J segment lost 4 bases and the V segment lost 2 bases, leaving 11 bases of the junction unmatched. Germline CDR1 is KGHSH and CDR2 is LQKENI. The CDR3 extends over 16 amino acids. The DNA for the CDR3 is TGTGCCAGCTCACCAGGGGCTAGCGGAGTTTTTTACGAGCAGTACTTC. Its translation is CASSPGASGVFYEQYF.

This clone came up once. The genes are TRBV7-3 and TRBJ1-1; the match to TRBD1 covers 7 bases. Germline V gives CDR1 SGHTA, CDR2 FQGTGA. The CDR3 consists of 12 residues. The V gene end was trimmed by 5 bases and the J gene end by 4 bases; junction bases not matched to a gene: 1. The CDR3, as DNA: TGTGCCAGCAGCCCAGGGGGCACTGAAGCTTTCTTT. It translates to CASSPGGTEAFF. The variable domain in full, completed from reference TRBV7-3 and TRBJ1-1, reads GAGVSQTPSNKVTEKGKYVELRCDPISGHTALYWYRQSLGQGPEFLIYFQGTGAADDSGLPNDRFFAVRPEGSVSTLKIQRTERGDSAVYLCASSPGGTEAFFGQGTRLTVV.

The count of this clone is one. V is TRBV7-2 and J is TRBJ2-5, with D perhaps matching TRBD2 (5 bases). This CDR3 is built from 14 residues. V lost 2 bases, J lost 5 bases, and 12 bases lay in between. Germline CDR1 reads SGHTA; CDR2 reads FQGNSA. The CDR3 spells CASSLLGVQETQYF. DNA of the CDR3: TGTGCCAGCAGCTTACTCGGGGTTCAGGAGACCCAGTACTTC.

The CDR3 nucleotides are TGTGCCAGCAGCTTTTGGTTTCCCGGGGAGCTGTTTTTT. Protein sequence: CASSFWFPGELFF. The chain recombines TRBV5-6 with TRBJ2-2, with D unresolved. The CDR3 covers 13 residues. With 2 bases removed from V and 6 bases from J, the gap between germline ends came to 8 bases. Germline V gives CDR1 SGHDT, CDR2 YYEEEE.

The gene calls are TRBV2 and TRBJ2-1; 8 nucleotides match TRBD1. Germline lookup yields CDR1 SNHLY and CDR2 FYNNEI. V lost 3 bases, J lost 5 bases, and 6 bases stayed unmatched. The CDR3 has 15 residues. The CDR3 here is CASSDSGQENNEQFF. The CDR3 DNA is TGTGCCAGCAGTGATTCGGGACAGGAAAACAATGAGCAGTTCTTC.

The CDR3 here is CASSESVPDTQYF. In nucleotides, the CDR3 is TGCGCCAGCAGTGAATCCGTTCCAGATACGCAGTATTTT. This chain joins TRBV10-1 and TRBJ2-3; D call uncertain. The germline V and J ends were trimmed by 3 bases and 4 bases, with 8 bases remaining between them. CDR1 is WNHNN and CDR2 is SYGVQD in the germline V gene (reference sequence). The CDR3 has 13 amino acids.

This chain links TRBV6-6 with TRBJ2-3, with D hard to call. The CDR3 has 15 residues. Germline values: CDR1 MNHNY, CDR2 SVGAGI (reference sequence). Trimming took 6 bases from V and 6 from J, leaving 19 bases between them. The CDR3 is CASRKMSAVVDTQYF. The CDR3 nucleotides read TGTGCCAGCAGGAAGATGAGTGCCGTGGTGGATACGCAGTATTTT.

For the CDR3, the DNA is TGTGCCAGCTCACCACCGAGTGGAAGTCGCAATCAGCCCCAGCATTTT. It codes for CASSPPSGSRNQPQHF. The chain couples TRBV18 to TRBJ1-5; no definite D call. Germline CDR1 is KGHSH and CDR2 is LQKENI. V lost 0 bases and J lost 2, with 11 bases in between. This CDR3 is 16 amino acids long. The full variable domain, rest sourced from reference TRBV18 and TRBJ1-5, is NAGVMQNPRHLVRRRGQEARLRCSPMKGHSHVYWYRQLPEEGLKFMVYLQKENIIDESGMPKERFSAEFPKEGPSILRIQQVVRGDSAAYFCASSPPSGSRNQPQHFGDGTRLSIL.

In DNA, the CDR3 is TGTGCTACAAAGCGAATGATGGGGGGATCACCCCTCCACTTT. Amino acid sequence: CATKRMMGGSPLHF. The V and J genes are TRBV30 and TRBJ1-6; TRBD1 might be the D (5 bases). The CDR3 loop spans 14 amino acids. Germline loops: CDR1 GTSNPN, CDR2 SVGIG (reference sequence).

This sequence joins TRBV6-1 and TRBJ2-6; no reliable D call. Trimming took off 3 bases at V and 0 bases at J, with 9 bases between the two ends. This CDR3 comprises 16 residues. Germline-derived CDR1 and CDR2 are MNHNS and SASEGT. DNA of the CDR3: TGTGCCAGCAGTGACCGAGGCTTCTCTGGGGCCAACGTCCTGACTTTC. Its translation is CASSDRGFSGANVLTF.

The chain carries TRBV5-1 and TRBJ2-5, with D unresolved. The CDR3 covers 15 residues. CDR1 SGHRS and CDR2 YFSETQ come from the germline V gene. The germline V and J ends were trimmed by 0 bases and 1 base, with 10 bases remaining between them. CDR3 bases: TGCGCCAGCAGCTTGGCCCCAGGAATCCAAGAGACCCAGTACTTC. Translation gives CASSLAPGIQETQYF.

This clone has just one count. CDR3 sequence (DNA): TGTGCCATCAGTGAGAGAGCGGGGGGGTCAGATACGCAGTATTTT. Residues: CAISERAGGSDTQYF. V gene TRBV10-3 combines with J gene TRBJ2-3; TRBD2 agrees at 10 bases. Per germline, CDR1 ENHRY and CDR2 SYGVKD. CDR3 length equals 15 residues. Unmatched junction bases numbered 3, after V lost 2 bases and J lost 4 bases.

This clone has only one observation. The rearrangement joins TRBV13 to TRBJ2-3, with TRBD2 matching over 9 bases. The CDR3 totals 13 residues. Trimming removed 7 bases from V and 4 bases from J; junction bases left unmatched: 3. Germline V gene data show CDR1 as PRHDT and CDR2 as FYEKMQ (reference sequence). The DNA of the CDR3 is TGTGCCAGCACCCGACTAGCGGCAGATACGCAGTATTTT. It specifies CASTRLAADTQYF.

The chain employs TRBV2 and TRBJ2-7; 7 bases are a match to TRBD2. CDR3 length: 12 residues. Germline V gene sequence: CDR1 SNHLY, CDR2 FYNNEI. Losses at the gene ends were 7 bases for V and 2 bases for J; bases not matched to a gene: 2. The CDR3 nucleotides read TGTGCCAGCATCGGGACTACCTACGAGCAGTACTTC. Its translation is CASIGTTYEQYF.

This rearrangement joins TRBV9 to TRBJ1-4, with 10 nucleotides matching TRBD1. V shed 0 bases and J 7 bases; nucleotides not matched to a gene: 6. Germline-derived CDR1 and CDR2 are SGDLS and YYNGEE. This CDR3 region has 16 residues. The chain's CDR3 is CASSVAQWDRGEKLFF. The CDR3 DNA follows: TGTGCCAGCAGCGTAGCTCAGTGGGACAGGGGTGAAAAACTGTTTTTT.

The count of this clone is one. Written as DNA, the CDR3 is TGTGCCAGCCATAAACAGGGGGCTAGCACAGATACGCAGTATTTT. It is translated as CASHKQGASTDTQYF. This chain links TRBV6-5 with TRBJ2-3; 9 bases fit TRBD1. Per the germline V gene, CDR1 is MNHEY and CDR2 is SVGAGI. V trimming: 8 bases; J trimming: 0 bases; junction bases outside the gene matches: 6. The CDR3 totals 15 residues.